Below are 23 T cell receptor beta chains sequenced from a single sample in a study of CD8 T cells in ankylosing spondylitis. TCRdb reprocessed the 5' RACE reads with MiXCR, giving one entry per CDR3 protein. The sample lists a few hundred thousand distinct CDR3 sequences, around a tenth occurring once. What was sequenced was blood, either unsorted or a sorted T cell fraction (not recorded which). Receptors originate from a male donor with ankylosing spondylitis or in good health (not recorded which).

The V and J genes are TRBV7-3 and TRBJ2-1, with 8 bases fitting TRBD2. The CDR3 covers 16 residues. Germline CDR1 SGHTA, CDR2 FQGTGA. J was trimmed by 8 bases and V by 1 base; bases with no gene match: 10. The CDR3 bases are TGTGCCAGCAGCTTAAGGCCGGCGAGCGGGGGCGATGAGCAGTTCTTC. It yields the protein CASSLRPASGGDEQFF.

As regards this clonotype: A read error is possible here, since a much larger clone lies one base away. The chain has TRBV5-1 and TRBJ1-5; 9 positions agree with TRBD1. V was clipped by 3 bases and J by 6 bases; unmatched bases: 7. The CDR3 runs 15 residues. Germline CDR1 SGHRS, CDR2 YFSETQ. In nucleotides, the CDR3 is TGCGCCAGCAGCTCGGACAGGGGTTGTTTTCAGCCCCAGCATTTT. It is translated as CASSSDRGCFQPQHF.

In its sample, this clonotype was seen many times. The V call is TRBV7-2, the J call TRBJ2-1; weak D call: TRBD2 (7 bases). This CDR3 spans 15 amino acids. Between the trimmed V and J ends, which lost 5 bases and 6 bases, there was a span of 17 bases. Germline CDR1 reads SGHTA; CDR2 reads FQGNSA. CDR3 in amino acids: CASSPPGGTPNEQFF. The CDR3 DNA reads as TGTGCCAGCAGCCCACCGGGGGGCACCCCCAATGAGCAGTTCTTC.

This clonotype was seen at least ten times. The CDR3 DNA is TGCGCCAGCAGCTTGGAGTGGGGATCAGAGACCCAGTACTTC. This codes for CASSLEWGSETQYF. The rearrangement uses TRBV5-1 and TRBJ2-5, with unresolved D. Germline V gene sequence: CDR1 SGHRS, CDR2 YFSETQ. V was shortened by 0 bases and J by 4 bases, with 10 bases between the two germline ends. The CDR3 consists of 14 residues.

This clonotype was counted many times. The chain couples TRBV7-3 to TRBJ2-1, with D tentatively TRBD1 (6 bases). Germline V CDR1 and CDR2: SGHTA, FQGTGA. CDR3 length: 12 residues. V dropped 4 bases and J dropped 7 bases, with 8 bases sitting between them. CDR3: CASSSDRNEQFF. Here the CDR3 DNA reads TGTGCCAGCAGCTCCGACAGGAATGAGCAGTTCTTC.

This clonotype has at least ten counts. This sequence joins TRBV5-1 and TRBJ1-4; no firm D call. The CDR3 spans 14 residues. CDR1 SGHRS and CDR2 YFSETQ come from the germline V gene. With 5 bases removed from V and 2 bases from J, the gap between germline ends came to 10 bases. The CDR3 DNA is TGCGCCAGCAGGGAATGGGGTACTAATGAAAAACTGTTTTTT. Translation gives CASREWGTNEKLFF.

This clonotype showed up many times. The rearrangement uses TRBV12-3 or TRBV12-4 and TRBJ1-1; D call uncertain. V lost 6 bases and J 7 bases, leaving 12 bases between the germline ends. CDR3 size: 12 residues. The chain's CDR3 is CASSRTGFEAFF. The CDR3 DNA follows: TGTGCCAGCAGCCGGACGGGGTTTGAAGCTTTCTTT.

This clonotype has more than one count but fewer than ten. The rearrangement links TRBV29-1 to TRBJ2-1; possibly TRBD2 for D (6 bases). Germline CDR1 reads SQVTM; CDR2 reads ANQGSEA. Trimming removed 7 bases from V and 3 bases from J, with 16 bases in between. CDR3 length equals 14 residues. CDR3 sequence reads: CSGGVRGGYNEQFF. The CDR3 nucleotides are TGCAGCGGGGGGGTTAGGGGCGGCTACAATGAGCAGTTCTTC.

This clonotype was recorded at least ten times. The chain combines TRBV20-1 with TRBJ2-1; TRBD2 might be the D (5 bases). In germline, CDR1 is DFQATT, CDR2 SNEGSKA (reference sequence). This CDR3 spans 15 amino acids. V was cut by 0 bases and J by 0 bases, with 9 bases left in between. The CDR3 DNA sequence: TGCAGTGCTAGAGAGGTGGGGAGCTCCTACAATGAGCAGTTCTTC. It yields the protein CSAREVGSSYNEQFF.

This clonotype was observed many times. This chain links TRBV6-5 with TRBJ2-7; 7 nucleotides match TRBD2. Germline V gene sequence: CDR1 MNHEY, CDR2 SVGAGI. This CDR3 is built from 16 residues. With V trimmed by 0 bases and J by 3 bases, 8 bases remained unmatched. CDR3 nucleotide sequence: TGTGCCAGCAGTTACTCCCCCCCGGGGAGGGTCTACGAGCAGTACTTC. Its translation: CASSYSPPGRVYEQYF.

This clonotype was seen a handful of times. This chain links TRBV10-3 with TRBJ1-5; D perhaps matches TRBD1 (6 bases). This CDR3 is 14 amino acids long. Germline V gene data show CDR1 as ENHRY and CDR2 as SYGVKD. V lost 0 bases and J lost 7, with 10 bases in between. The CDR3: CAISESKQGQPQHF. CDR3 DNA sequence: TGTGCCATCAGTGAGTCGAAACAGGGCCAGCCCCAGCATTTT.

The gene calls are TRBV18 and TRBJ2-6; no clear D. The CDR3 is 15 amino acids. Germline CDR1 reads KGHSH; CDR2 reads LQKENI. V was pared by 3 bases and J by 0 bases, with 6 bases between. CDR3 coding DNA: TGTGCCAGCTCACCGACGGACTCTGGGGCCAACGTCCTGACTTTC. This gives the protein CASSPTDSGANVLTF. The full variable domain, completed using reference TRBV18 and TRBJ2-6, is NAGVMQNPRHLVRRRGQEARLRCSPMKGHSHVYWYRQLPEEGLKFMVYLQKENIIDESGMPKERFSAEFPKEGPSILRIQQVVRGDSAAYFCASSPTDSGANVLTFGAGSRLTVL.

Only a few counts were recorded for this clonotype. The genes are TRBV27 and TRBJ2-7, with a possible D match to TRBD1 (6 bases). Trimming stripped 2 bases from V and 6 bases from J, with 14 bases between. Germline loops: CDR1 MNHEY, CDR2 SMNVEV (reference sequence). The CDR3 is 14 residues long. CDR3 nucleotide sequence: TGTGCCAGCAGTTTAGGGACATCGTCGTCCGAGCAGTACTTC. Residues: CASSLGTSSSEQYF.

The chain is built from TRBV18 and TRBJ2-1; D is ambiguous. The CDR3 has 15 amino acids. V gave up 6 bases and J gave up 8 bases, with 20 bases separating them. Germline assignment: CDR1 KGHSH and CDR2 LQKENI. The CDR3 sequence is CASSQPQVVQYEQFF. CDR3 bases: TGTGCCAGCTCCCAGCCTCAGGTGGTACAATATGAGCAGTTCTTC.

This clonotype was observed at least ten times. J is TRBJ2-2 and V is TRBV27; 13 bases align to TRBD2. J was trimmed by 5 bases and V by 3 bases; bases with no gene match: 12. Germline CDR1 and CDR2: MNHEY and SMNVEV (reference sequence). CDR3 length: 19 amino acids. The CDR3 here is CASSFSGLAGWRETGELFF. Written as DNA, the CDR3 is TGTGCCAGCAGTTTCTCGGGACTAGCGGGGTGGCGAGAGACCGGGGAGCTGTTTTTT.

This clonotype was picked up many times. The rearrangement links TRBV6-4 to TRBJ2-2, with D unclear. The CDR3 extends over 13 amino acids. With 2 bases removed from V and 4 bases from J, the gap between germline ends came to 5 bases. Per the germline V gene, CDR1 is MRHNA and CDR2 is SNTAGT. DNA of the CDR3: TGTGCCAGCAGTGACAGGGCCACCGGGGAGCTGTTTTTT. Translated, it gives CASSDRATGELFF.

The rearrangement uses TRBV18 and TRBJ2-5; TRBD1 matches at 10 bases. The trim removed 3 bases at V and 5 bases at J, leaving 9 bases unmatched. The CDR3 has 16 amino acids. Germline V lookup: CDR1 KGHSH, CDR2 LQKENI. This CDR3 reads CASSPFGTGAGETQYF. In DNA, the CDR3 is TGTGCCAGCTCACCGTTCGGGACAGGGGCTGGCGAGACCCAGTACTTC.

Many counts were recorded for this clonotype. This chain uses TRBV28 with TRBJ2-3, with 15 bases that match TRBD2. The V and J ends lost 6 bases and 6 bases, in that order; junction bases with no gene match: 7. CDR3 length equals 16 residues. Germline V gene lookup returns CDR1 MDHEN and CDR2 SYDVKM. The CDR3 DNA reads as TGTGCCAGCAGCCTTGGACTAGCGGGGGGGGCGGATACGCAGTATTTT. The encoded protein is CASSLGLAGGADTQYF.

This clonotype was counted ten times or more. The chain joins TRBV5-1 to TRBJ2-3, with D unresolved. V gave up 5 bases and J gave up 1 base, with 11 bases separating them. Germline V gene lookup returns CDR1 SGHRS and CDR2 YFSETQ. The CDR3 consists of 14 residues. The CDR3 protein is CASRSQTGTDTQYF. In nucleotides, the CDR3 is TGCGCCAGCAGGTCCCAAACAGGCACAGATACGCAGTATTTT. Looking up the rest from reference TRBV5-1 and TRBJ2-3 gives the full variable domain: KAGVTQTPRYLIKTRGQQVTLSCSPISGHRSVSWYQQTPGQGLQFLFEYFSETQRNKGNFPGRFSGRQFSNSRSEMNVSTLELGDSALYLCASRSQTGTDTQYFGPGTRLTVL.

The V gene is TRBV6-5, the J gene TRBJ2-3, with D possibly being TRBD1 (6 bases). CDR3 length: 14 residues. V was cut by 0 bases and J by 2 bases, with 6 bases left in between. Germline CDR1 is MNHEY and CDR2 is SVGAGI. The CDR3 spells CASSYSGATDTQYF. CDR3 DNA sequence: TGTGCCAGCAGTTACTCGGGGGCCACAGATACGCAGTATTTT.

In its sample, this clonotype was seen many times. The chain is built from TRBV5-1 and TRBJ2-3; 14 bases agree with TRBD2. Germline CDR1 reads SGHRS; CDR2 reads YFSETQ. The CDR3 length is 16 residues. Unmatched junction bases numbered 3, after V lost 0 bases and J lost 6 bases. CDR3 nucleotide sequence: TGCGCCAGCAGCTTGGAGGGACTAGCGGGAGCCGATACGCAGTATTTT. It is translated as CASSLEGLAGADTQYF. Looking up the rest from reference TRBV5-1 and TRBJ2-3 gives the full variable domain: KAGVTQTPRYLIKTRGQQVTLSCSPISGHRSVSWYQQTPGQGLQFLFEYFSETQRNKGNFPGRFSGRQFSNSRSEMNVSTLELGDSALYLCASSLEGLAGADTQYFGPGTRLTVL.

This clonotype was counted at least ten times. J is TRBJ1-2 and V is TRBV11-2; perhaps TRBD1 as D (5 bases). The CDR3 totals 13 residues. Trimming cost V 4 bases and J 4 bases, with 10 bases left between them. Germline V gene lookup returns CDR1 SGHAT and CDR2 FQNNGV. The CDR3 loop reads CASSSRGGYGYTF. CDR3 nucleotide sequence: TGTGCCAGCAGCTCCCGGGGCGGCTATGGCTACACCTTC. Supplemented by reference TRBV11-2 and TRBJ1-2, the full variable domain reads EAGVAQSPRYKIIEKRQSVAFWCNPISGHATLYWYQQILGQGPKLLIQFQNNGVVDDSQLPKDRFSAERLKGVDSTLKIQPAKLEDSAVYLCASSSRGGYGYTFGSGTRLTVV.

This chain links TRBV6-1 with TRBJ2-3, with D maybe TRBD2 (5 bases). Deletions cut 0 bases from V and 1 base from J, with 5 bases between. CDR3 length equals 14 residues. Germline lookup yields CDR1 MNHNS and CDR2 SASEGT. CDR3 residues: CASSEASGTDTQYF. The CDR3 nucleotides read TGTGCCAGCAGTGAAGCTAGCGGCACAGATACGCAGTATTTT.